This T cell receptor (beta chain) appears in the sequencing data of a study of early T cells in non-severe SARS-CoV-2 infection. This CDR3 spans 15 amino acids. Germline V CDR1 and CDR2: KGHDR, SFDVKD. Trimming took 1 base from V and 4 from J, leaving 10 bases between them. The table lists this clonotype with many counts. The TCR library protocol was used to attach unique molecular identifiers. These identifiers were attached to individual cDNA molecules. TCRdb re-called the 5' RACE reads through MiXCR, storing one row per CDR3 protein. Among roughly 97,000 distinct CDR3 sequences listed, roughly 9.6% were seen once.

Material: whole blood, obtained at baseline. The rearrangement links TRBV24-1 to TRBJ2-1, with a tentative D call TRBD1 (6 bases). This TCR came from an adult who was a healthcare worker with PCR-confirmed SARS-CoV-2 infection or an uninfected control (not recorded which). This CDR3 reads CATSDLGGRYNEQFF. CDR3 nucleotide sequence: TGTGCCACCAGTGATTTAGGGGGACGGTACAATGAGCAGTTCTTC.